This entry describes one T cell receptor beta chain. The antigen is undetermined. Time point defined: newly diagnosed GD, antithyroid drugs for less than 3 months. The TCR library was made from RNA extracted from PBMCs. From each patient, nine milliliters of peripheral blood was drawn and collected into an EDTA anticoagulant tube. The data were obtained in a study of regulatory T cells in long-lasting Graves disease. Researchers made TCR beta libraries by using iRepertoire HTBI primers and running Arm-PCR on CDR3 regions. From the multiplex PCR reads, TCRdb called clonotypes with MiXCR, one entry per CDR3 protein. This table has around 460,000 distinct CDR3 sequences, less than 15% appearing once. This CDR3 spans 13 amino acids. Trimming cost V 6 bases and J 3 bases; bases outside gene matches: 5. Germline-derived CDR1 and CDR2 are LNHDA and SQIVND (reference sequence). Study findings and constraints: In persistent patients, shared public clonotypes (around 2,600) outnumbered those in new patients (nearly 1,000). There was favoring of TRBV28, TRBJ1-2 and TRBJ2-5 in persistent disease.

Separately, the same data were catalogued under a study of T cells in Graves' hyperthyroidism and ophthalmopathy. From that paper: Calling Graves' hyperthyroidism stable meant ophthalmopathy did not progress within 18 months.

Sequencing used peripheral blood mononuclear cells (PBMCs), obtained at new diagnosis, from a patient treated with antithyroid drugs. V gene TRBV19 combines with J gene TRBJ2-7; 7 positions agree with TRBD1. This TCR was sampled from a woman between 45 and 65 years old with Graves disease. This CDR3 reads CASRNGQDYEQYF. CDR3 bases: TGTGCCAGTAGGAACGGACAGGACTACGAGCAGTACTTC.